The 26 T cell receptor beta chains in this list originate from one sample, sequenced in a study of shared clonotypes between healthy human individuals. Generated by immunoSEQ multiplex PCR, the TCRdb table keeps only in-frame clones and is missing some. In the table there are about 2.4 million clones, 80% to 95% of which are singletons. Sequenced material: naive CD4+ T cells from PBMCs. The subset: CD45RA+ positively selected. The source is a man aged 18 to 35 in good health. Some clones in this sample may be carry-over from other donors' samples.

In the case of this clone: Additional DNA sequences in this sample encode the identical CDR3. The chain combines TRBV18 with TRBJ2-1; 11 bases agree with TRBD2. The CDR3 contains 16 residues. Germline trimming cut 0 bases from V and 4 bases from J; bases unmatched to any gene: 2. CDR1 and CDR2 (germline): KGHSH, LQKENI. This CDR3 is CASSPPGTSGYNEQFF. The CDR3 bases are TGTGCCAGCTCACCACCCGGGACTAGCGGATACAATGAGCAGTTCTTC.

The chain joins TRBV9 to TRBJ2-7; D is possibly TRBD1 or TRBD2 (5 bases each). Trimming cost V 2 bases and J 0 bases, with 15 bases left between them. Per germline, CDR1 SGDLS and CDR2 YYNGEE. This CDR3 is 16 amino acids long. The CDR3 spells CASSVAGTASSYEQYF. The CDR3 DNA reads TGTGCCAGCAGCGTGGCCGGGACGGCTAGCTCCTACGAGCAGTACTTC.

The genes are TRBV14 and TRBJ2-1, with TRBD2 as a possible D gene (6 bases). Trimming pared 0 bases from V and 7 bases from J, leaving 19 bases between. The germline V gene encodes CDR1 SGHDN and CDR2 FVKESK. This CDR3 comprises 17 residues. The CDR3 reads CASSQDLRGGWRNEQFF. The CDR3 nucleotides read TGTGCCAGCAGCCAAGATCTTCGGGGAGGCTGGAGGAATGAGCAGTTCTTC. Full variable domain (outside the CDR3, taken from reference TRBV14 and TRBJ2-1): EAGVTQFPSHSVIEKGQTVTLRCDPISGHDNLYWYRRVMGKEIKFLLHFVKESKQDESGMPNNRFLAERTGGTYSTLKVQPAELEDSGVYFCASSQDLRGGWRNEQFFGPGTRLTVL.

The chain joins TRBV7-2 to TRBJ2-7, with 7 nucleotides matching TRBD1. The J segment lost 4 bases and the V segment lost 1 base, leaving 7 bases of the junction unmatched. The CDR3 has 15 amino acids. Germline CDR1 and CDR2: SGHTA and FQGNSA. DNA for the CDR3: TGTGCCAGCAGCTTAGATGGCGGCAGGGGGTACGAGCAGTACTTC. Residues: CASSLDGGRGYEQYF.

The gene calls are TRBV7-9 and TRBJ2-2, with 8 bases matching TRBD2. The CDR3 totals 17 residues. The junction had 8 bases not matched to a gene; V was cut back by 0 bases and J by 5 bases. Germline CDR1 is SEHNR and CDR2 is FQNEAQ (reference sequence). The CDR3 sequence: CASSLASVASGTGELFF. The DNA for the CDR3 is TGTGCCAGCAGCTTAGCCTCGGTGGCTAGCGGGACCGGGGAGCTGTTTTTT.

The CDR3 region is CASSLGQGGEQYF. The DNA for the CDR3 is TGTGCCAGCAGCTTAGGTCAGGGGGGCGAGCAGTACTTC. The V and J genes are TRBV7-6 and TRBJ2-7, with D maybe TRBD1 (7 bases). The CDR3 runs to 13 residues. The germline V gene encodes CDR1 SGHVS and CDR2 FNYEAQ. V lost 1 base, J lost 6 bases, and 10 bases lay in between.

The chain joins TRBV6-1 to TRBJ2-7; D perhaps matches TRBD1 (6 bases). Per germline, CDR1 MNHNS and CDR2 SASEGT. This CDR3 is built from 13 residues. The V end lost 7 bases, the J end lost 2 bases, and 12 bases lay between the germline ends. The CDR3 here is CASIEDRPYEQYF. For the CDR3, the DNA is TGTGCCAGCATAGAAGACAGGCCCTACGAGCAGTACTTC.

The gene calls are TRBV6-5 and TRBJ1-5, with D uncertain. CDR1 MNHEY and CDR2 SVGAGI come from the germline V gene. The CDR3 is 15 amino acids. The ends were cut back, 6 bases at V and 3 bases at J, with 15 bases in the middle. The CDR3: CASSMTRHPNQPQHF. The CDR3 nucleotides are TGTGCCAGCAGCATGACGAGGCACCCCAATCAGCCCCAGCATTTT.

The gene calls are TRBV5-1 and TRBJ2-7; D perhaps matches TRBD2 (6 bases). Germline CDR1 reads SGHRS; CDR2 reads YFSETQ. Trimming left V 1 base short and J 1 base short, with 12 bases between. This CDR3 contains 15 residues. CDR3 loop: CASSLMGGTSYEQYF. CDR3 sequence (DNA): TGCGCCAGCAGCTTGATGGGCGGGACTTCCTACGAGCAGTACTTC.

The CDR3 coding sequence is TGTGCCAGCAGTTACGAGGGGACAGGGGGCAGGAATGGCTACACCTTC. As protein: CASSYEGTGGRNGYTF. The rearrangement links TRBV6-5 to TRBJ1-2; 12 bases agree with TRBD1. Germline V CDR1 and CDR2: MNHEY, SVGAGI. Trimming cost V 2 bases and J 6 bases; bases outside gene matches: 7. The CDR3 is made up of 16 amino acids.

Only one count was recorded for this clone. J is TRBJ1-1 and V is TRBV5-4; TRBD1 is a possible D gene (6 bases). V lost 5 bases to trimming and J lost 10 bases, with 24 bases between them. The CDR3 loop spans 15 amino acids. Germline CDR1 and CDR2: SGHNT and YYREEE (reference sequence). The CDR3 is CASSLPQGGVGVAFF. The CDR3, as DNA: TGTGCCAGCAGTTTACCACAAGGGGGTGTGGGGGTAGCTTTCTTT.

The chain couples TRBV14 to TRBJ2-5; 8 positions agree with TRBD1. Unmatched junction bases numbered 7, after V lost 1 base and J lost 6 bases. From germline, CDR1 is SGHDN and CDR2 FVKESK. The CDR3 extends over 15 amino acids. DNA of the CDR3: TGTGCCAGCAGCCAAGTTCGTGACAGGGGAAAGACCCAGTACTTC. Translating it yields CASSQVRDRGKTQYF.

The chain carries TRBV28 and TRBJ1-2, with 9 nucleotides matching TRBD1. CDR1 MDHEN and CDR2 SYDVKM come from the germline V gene. V trimming: 6 bases; J trimming: 7 bases; junction bases outside the gene matches: 12. The CDR3 extends over 15 amino acids. CDR3 loop: CASSLPPGQGSGYTF. In DNA, the CDR3 is TGTGCCAGCAGCCTACCTCCGGGACAGGGATCTGGCTACACCTTC.

The chain carries TRBV5-1 and TRBJ2-1, with 11 bases that match TRBD2. The CDR3 is made up of 17 amino acids. The J segment lost 4 bases and the V segment lost 4 bases, leaving 10 bases of the junction unmatched. The germline V gene encodes CDR1 SGHRS and CDR2 YFSETQ. CDR3 residues: CASSVAGGPLNYNEQFF. As DNA, the CDR3 is TGCGCCAGCAGCGTAGCGGGAGGGCCCCTAAATTACAATGAGCAGTTCTTC. Full variable domain (missing parts from reference TRBV5-1 and TRBJ2-1): KAGVTQTPRYLIKTRGQQVTLSCSPISGHRSVSWYQQTPGQGLQFLFEYFSETQRNKGNFPGRFSGRQFSNSRSEMNVSTLELGDSALYLCASSVAGGPLNYNEQFFGPGTRLTVL.

This clone was observed once. The chain couples TRBV4-1 to TRBJ2-7; possible D gene TRBD2, 5 bases. Germline lookup yields CDR1 MGHRA and CDR2 YSYEKL. CDR3 length equals 14 residues. Trimming shortened V by 3 bases and J by 2 bases, and 11 bases separated the two germline ends. This CDR3 reads CASSHLSGPYEQYF. The CDR3 nucleotides are TGCGCCAGCAGCCACTTGAGCGGACCCTACGAGCAGTACTTC.

The chain carries TRBV7-3 and TRBJ2-5; D unresolved. CDR1 is SGHTA and CDR2 is FQGTGA in the germline V gene. CDR3 length: 13 residues. Trimming removed 5 bases at V and 2 bases at J, with 9 bases between. CDR3 in amino acids: CASSPRGQETQYF. As DNA, the CDR3 is TGTGCCAGCAGCCCCAGAGGTCAAGAGACCCAGTACTTC.

This chain joins TRBV2 and TRBJ1-2, with 7 bases lining up with TRBD1. Trimming removed 7 bases from V and 2 bases from J; junction bases left unmatched: 4. The CDR3 consists of 13 residues. Germline V gene data show CDR1 as SNHLY and CDR2 as FYNNEI. This CDR3 is CASKSGQNYGYTF. DNA for the CDR3: TGTGCCAGCAAGTCGGGACAGAACTATGGCTACACCTTC. Full variable domain (remainder filled in from reference TRBV2 and TRBJ1-2): EPEVTQTPSHQVTQMGQEVILRCVPISNHLYFYWYRQILGQKVEFLVSFYNNEISEKSEIFDDQFSVERPDGSNFTLKIRSTKLEDSAMYFCASKSGQNYGYTFGSGTRLTVV.

This chain joins TRBV5-6 and TRBJ1-3; a possible D gene is TRBD1 (6 bases). V lost 5 bases and J 3 bases, leaving 15 bases between the germline ends. Germline V gives CDR1 SGHDT, CDR2 YYEEEE. CDR3 length: 15 residues. The CDR3 DNA reads TGTGCCAGCAGGACCAGGGGAACGAATGGAAACACCATATATTTT. Translation gives CASRTRGTNGNTIYF.

The chain employs TRBV19 and TRBJ2-7; TRBD1 might be the D (5 bases). Germline values: CDR1 LNHDA, CDR2 SQIVND (reference sequence). CDR3 length: 14 residues. The ends were cut back, 5 bases at V and 4 bases at J, with 15 bases in the middle. CDR3 nucleotide sequence: TGTGCCAGTAGTCCCCGGGCAGGGAAATACGAGCAGTACTTC. It yields the protein CASSPRAGKYEQYF.

This chain joins TRBV28 and TRBJ1-4, with D possibly TRBD1 on 5 matching bases. V was shortened by 5 bases and J by 5 bases, with 18 bases between the two germline ends. Per germline, CDR1 MDHEN and CDR2 SYDVKM. This CDR3 spans 16 amino acids. CDR3 protein: CASSSVGRGGNEKLFF. The CDR3 coding sequence is TGTGCCAGCAGTAGTGTCGGTCGGGGGGGAAATGAAAAACTGTTTTTT.

The rearrangement links TRBV19 to TRBJ2-2, with D perhaps given as TRBD1 or TRBD2 (5 bases each). This CDR3 has 17 amino acids. V gave up 3 bases and J gave up 5 bases, with 19 bases separating them. Germline loops: CDR1 LNHDA, CDR2 SQIVND (reference sequence). The DNA of the CDR3 is TGTGCCAGTAGTATGCGTCAGGGAGTAAGAAAAACCGGGGAGCTGTTTTTT. It translates to CASSMRQGVRKTGELFF.

The chain uses TRBV2 and TRBJ1-5; D is perhaps TRBD1 (5 bases). The germline V gene encodes CDR1 SNHLY and CDR2 FYNNEI. CDR3 length: 15 residues. Trimming cost V 5 bases and J 0 bases, with 11 bases left between them. For the CDR3, the DNA is TGTGCCAGCAGTAAGGACACTATTAGCAATCAGCCCCAGCATTTT. Translation: CASSKDTISNQPQHF.

This chain joins TRBV15 and TRBJ2-7; no clear D gene. Germline V CDR1 and CDR2: LNHNV, YYDKDF (reference sequence). This CDR3 is 14 amino acids long. Trimming took off 5 bases at V and 0 bases at J, with 11 bases between the two ends. This CDR3 reads CATSAGASSYEQYF. CDR3 DNA: TGTGCCACCAGCGCCGGCGCGAGCTCCTACGAGCAGTACTTC.

V gene TRBV7-2 combines with J gene TRBJ1-3, with TRBD1 matching over 10 bases. The CDR3 totals 17 residues. Trimming took 4 bases from V and 5 from J; bases not matched to a gene: 11. Germline V gives CDR1 SGHTA, CDR2 FQGNSA. CDR3 sequence (DNA): TGTGCCAGCAGCTCCCTCCGGGGGGACAGGGGTAGAAACACCATATATTTT. Its translation is CASSSLRGDRGRNTIYF. The entire variable domain, with the rest obtained from reference TRBV7-2 and TRBJ1-3, is as follows: GAGVSQSPSNKVTEKGKDVELRCDPISGHTALYWYRQSLGQGLEFLIYFQGNSAPDKSGLPSDRFSAERTGGSVSTLTIQRTQQEDSAVYLCASSSLRGDRGRNTIYFGEGSWLTVV.

CDR3 sequence: CASSSPTASTNEKLFF. The CDR3 DNA reads as TGTGCCAGCAGTTCCCCTACAGCCTCAACTAATGAAAAACTGTTTTTT. The chain recombines TRBV28 with TRBJ1-4; no clear D. This CDR3 contains 16 residues. V was clipped by 4 bases and J by 0 bases, with 12 bases between them. CDR1 is MDHEN and CDR2 is SYDVKM in the germline V gene.

This rearrangement joins TRBV7-2 to TRBJ2-6; 7 bases line up with TRBD2. The ends lost 4 bases at V and 0 bases at J; junction bases unmatched: 12. Per germline, CDR1 SGHTA and CDR2 FQGNSA. There are 19 residues in the CDR3. The CDR3 is CASSSRPFGGTSGANVLTF. CDR3 in DNA: TGTGCCAGCAGCTCTCGGCCCTTCGGGGGGACCTCTGGGGCCAACGTCCTGACTTTC.